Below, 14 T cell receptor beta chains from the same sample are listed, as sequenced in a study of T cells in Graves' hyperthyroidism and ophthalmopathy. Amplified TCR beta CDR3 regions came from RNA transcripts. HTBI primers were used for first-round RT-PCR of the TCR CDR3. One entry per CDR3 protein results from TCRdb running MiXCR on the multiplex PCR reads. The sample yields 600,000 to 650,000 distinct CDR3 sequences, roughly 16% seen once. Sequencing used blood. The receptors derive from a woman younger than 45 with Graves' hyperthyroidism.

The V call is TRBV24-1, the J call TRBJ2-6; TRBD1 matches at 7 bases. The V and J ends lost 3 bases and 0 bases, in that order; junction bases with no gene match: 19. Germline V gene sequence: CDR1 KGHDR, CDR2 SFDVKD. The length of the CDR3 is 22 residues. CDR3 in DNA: TGTGCCACCAGTGATAGGACAGGAGGTGGGTCGTCTCGTTCCTCTGGGGCCAACGTCCTGACTTTC. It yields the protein CATSDRTGGGSSRSSGANVLTF.

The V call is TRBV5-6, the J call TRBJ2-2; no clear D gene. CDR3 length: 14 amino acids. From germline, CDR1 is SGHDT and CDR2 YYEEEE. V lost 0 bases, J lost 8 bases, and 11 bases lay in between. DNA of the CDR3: TGTGCCAGCAGCTTGGTTGCTCGCCCGGGGGAGCTGTTTTTT. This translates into CASSLVARPGELFF.

The CDR3, as DNA: TGCGCCAGCAGGTATACGGGACTGCACTACAATGAGCAGTTCTTC. This translates into CASRYTGLHYNEQFF. The V and J genes are TRBV10-2 and TRBJ2-1; tentatively, D is TRBD2 (6 bases). This CDR3 is built from 15 residues. Germline assignment: CDR1 WSHSY and CDR2 SAAADI. Trimming cost V 6 bases and J 3 bases, with 15 bases left between them.

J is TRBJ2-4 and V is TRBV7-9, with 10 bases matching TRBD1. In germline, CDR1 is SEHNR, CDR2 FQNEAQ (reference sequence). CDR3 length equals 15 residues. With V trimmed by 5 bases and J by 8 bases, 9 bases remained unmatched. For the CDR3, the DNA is TGTGCCAGCAGCAGGGGACAGGGGATCCGGGACATTCAGTACTTC. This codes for CASSRGQGIRDIQYF.

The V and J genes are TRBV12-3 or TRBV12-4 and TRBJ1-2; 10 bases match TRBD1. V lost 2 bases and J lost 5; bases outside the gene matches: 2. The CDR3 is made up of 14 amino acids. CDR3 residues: CASSLRDRGYGYTF. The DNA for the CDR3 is TGTGCCAGCAGTTTACGGGACAGGGGATATGGCTACACCTTC.

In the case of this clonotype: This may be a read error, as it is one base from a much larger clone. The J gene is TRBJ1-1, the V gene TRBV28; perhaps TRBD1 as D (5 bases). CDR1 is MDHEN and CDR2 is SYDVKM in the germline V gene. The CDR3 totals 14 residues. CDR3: CASTWGTMNTEASF. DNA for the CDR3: TGTGCCAGCACCTGGGGGACCATGAACACTGAAGCTTCCTTT.

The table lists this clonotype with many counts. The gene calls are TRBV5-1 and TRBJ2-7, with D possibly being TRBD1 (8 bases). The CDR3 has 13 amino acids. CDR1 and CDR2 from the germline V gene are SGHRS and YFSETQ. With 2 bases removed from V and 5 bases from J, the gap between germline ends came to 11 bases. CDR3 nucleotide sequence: TGCGCCAGCAGCTTAGCGGGACAGGACGAGCAGTACTTC. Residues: CASSLAGQDEQYF.

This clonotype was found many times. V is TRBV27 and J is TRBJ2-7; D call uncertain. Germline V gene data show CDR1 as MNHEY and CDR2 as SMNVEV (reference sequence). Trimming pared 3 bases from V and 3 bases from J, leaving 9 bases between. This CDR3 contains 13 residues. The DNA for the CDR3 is TGTGCCAGCAGTTTGTCAGCTCACTACGAGCAGTACTTC. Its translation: CASSLSAHYEQYF.

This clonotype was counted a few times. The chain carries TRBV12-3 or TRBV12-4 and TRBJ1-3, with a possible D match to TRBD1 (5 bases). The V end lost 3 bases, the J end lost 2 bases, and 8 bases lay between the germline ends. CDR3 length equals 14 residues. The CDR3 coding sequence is TGTGCCAGCAGTTTCGGAGGGGCTGGAAACACCATATATTTT. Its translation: CASSFGGAGNTIYF.

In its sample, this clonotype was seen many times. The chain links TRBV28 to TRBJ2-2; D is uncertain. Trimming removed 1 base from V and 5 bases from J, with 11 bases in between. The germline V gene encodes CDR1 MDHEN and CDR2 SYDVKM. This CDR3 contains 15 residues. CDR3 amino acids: CASSLLQRRTGELFF. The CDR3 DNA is TGTGCCAGCAGTTTATTACAGCGTCGGACCGGGGAGCTGTTTTTT.

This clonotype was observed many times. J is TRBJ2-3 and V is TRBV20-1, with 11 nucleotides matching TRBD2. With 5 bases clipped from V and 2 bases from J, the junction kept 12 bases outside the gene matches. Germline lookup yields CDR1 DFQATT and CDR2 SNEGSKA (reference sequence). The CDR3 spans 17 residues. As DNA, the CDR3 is TGCAGTGCTGGAGGGGGGACTAGCGGAGCCCACACAGATACGCAGTATTTT. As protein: CSAGGGTSGAHTDTQYF.

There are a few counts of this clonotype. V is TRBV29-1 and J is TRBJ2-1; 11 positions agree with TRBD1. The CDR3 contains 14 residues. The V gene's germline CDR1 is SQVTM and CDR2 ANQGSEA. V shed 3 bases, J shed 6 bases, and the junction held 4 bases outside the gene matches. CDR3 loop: CSVEGGQGVNEQFF. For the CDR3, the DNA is TGCAGCGTTGAGGGGGGACAGGGGGTCAATGAGCAGTTCTTC.

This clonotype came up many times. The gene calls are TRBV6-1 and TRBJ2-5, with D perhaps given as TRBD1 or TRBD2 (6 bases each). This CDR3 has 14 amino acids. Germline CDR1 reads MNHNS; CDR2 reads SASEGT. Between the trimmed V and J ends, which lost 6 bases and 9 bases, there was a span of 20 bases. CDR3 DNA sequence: TGTGCCAGCAGGTCCGGGACACGGCCGGGGGCCCAGTACTTC. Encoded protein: CASRSGTRPGAQYF.

CDR3 loop: CASSEDRVSTGELFF. CDR3 DNA: TGTGCCAGCAGTGAAGACAGGGTCTCCACCGGGGAGCTGTTTTTT. J is TRBJ2-2 and V is TRBV6-1, with a weak D call TRBD1 (6 bases). The V end lost 1 base, the J end lost 4 bases, and 10 bases lay between the germline ends. The CDR3 covers 15 residues. From germline, CDR1 is MNHNS and CDR2 SASEGT.